What follows describes a single T cell receptor (beta chain). Through Arm-PCR of CDR3 regions and iRepertoire HTBI primers, TCR beta libraries were built. TCRdb re-analysed the multiplex PCR reads in MiXCR, keeping a single row per CDR3 protein. The data hold hundreds of thousands of distinct CDR3 sequences, with about 30% observed a single time. The sample originates from a study of regulatory T cells in long-lasting Graves disease. Per germline, CDR1 MDHEN and CDR2 SYDVKM. After removal of 6 bases from V and 8 bases from J, the junction contained 10 bases not matched to a gene. The CDR3 loop spans 14 amino acids. As for time point: persistent/refractory GD, antithyroid drugs over 5 years with positive TRAb. RNA from PBMCs was the source of the TCR library. Patients were enrolled at an endocrinology department in Xi'an, China.

V usage is TRBV28 and J usage is TRBJ2-1, with TRBD2 matching over 7 bases. The clonotype comes from a female donor with Graves disease. The material sequenced was peripheral blood mononuclear cells (PBMCs), taken when the disease was refractory, from a patient treated with antithyroid drugs. In DNA, the CDR3 is TGTGCCAGCAGCCCCCGGGGCCGGGGGGATGAGCAGTTCTTC. Translated, it gives CASSPRGRGDEQFF.